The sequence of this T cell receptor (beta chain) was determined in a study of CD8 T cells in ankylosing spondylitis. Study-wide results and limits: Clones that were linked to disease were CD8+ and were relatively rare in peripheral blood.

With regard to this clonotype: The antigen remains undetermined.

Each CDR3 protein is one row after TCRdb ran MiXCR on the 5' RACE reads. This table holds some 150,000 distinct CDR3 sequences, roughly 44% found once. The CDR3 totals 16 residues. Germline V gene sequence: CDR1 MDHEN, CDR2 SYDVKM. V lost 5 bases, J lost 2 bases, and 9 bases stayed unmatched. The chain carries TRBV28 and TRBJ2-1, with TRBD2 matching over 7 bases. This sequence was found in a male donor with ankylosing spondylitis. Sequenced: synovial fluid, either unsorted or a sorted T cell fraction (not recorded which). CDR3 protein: CASSATSVPPYNEQFF. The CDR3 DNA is TGTGCCAGCAGTGCCACTAGCGTCCCCCCCTACAATGAGCAGTTCTTC.